This T cell receptor (beta chain) is from a study of cytomegalovirus exposure and HLA in healthy donors. Comment on this clone: The antigen remains undetermined.

Vbeta (60) and Jbeta (13) primers were used in the PCR. Here immunoSEQ multiplex PCR was the method, and the copy in TCRdb shows in-frame clones only, minus some. The sample consists of over 100,000 clones, about 80% of them appearing once. Study-wide findings and caveats: A link between a missense DCLRE1C variant and TCR beta V- and J-gene trimming emerged from a later analysis. The authors assumed roughly uniform sequencing depth across donors for presence/absence analyses.

CDR3 length equals 17 residues. Germline V CDR1 and CDR2: WSHSY, SAAADI. V gave up 3 bases and J gave up 3 bases; unmatched junction bases: 11. This chain connects TRBV10-2 to TRBJ1-5; 7 nucleotides align to TRBD1. The material sequenced was PBMCs. The TCR sequence derives from a woman in her forties or fifties in good health and CMV-seropositive. Here the CDR3 reads CASSEGDSHFLNQPQHF. The CDR3 DNA reads as TGCGCCAGCAGTGAAGGGGACAGCCACTTCCTCAATCAGCCCCAGCATTTT.